The next 31 T cell receptor beta chains were all read from a single sample in a study of human T cells and chemical hapten exposure. TCRdb re-called the RACE reads through MiXCR, storing one row per CDR3 protein. The sample has tens of thousands of distinct CDR3 sequences; roughly 13% are singletons. Described time point: patch test 3, about 24 weeks after DPC sensitization. Documented treatment: therapeutic diphenylcyclopropenone sensitization with weekly scalp DPC. Specimen: whole blood, collected in connection with sensitization to the hapten diphenylcyclopropenone (DPC). The receptors derive from a woman aged 45-60 years with alopecia areata. Some clones in this sample may be carry-over from other donors' samples.

The table lists this clonotype with many counts. The chain is built from TRBV12-3 or TRBV12-4 and TRBJ2-1; D is perhaps TRBD2 (6 bases). V gave up 5 bases and J gave up 8 bases, with 16 bases separating them. The CDR3 is 14 amino acids. The CDR3, as DNA: TGTGCCAGCAGTCTCGGGACTCCTTGGGATGAGCAGTTCTTC. It codes for CASSLGTPWDEQFF.

This clonotype has more than one count but fewer than ten. The V call is TRBV12-3 or TRBV12-4, the J call TRBJ2-1; TRBD2 matches 12 bases. The CDR3 has 14 amino acids. The ends lost 3 bases at V and 12 bases at J; junction bases unmatched: 6. CDR3 DNA: TGTGCCAGCAGTTTGGCTAGCGGGAGGGCCGGGCAGTTCTTC. Encoded protein: CASSLASGRAGQFF.

This chain links TRBV7-8 with TRBJ1-5; perhaps TRBD1 as D (6 bases). The CDR3 totals 13 residues. Trimming took off 5 bases at V and 6 bases at J, with 11 bases between the two ends. Germline V CDR1 and CDR2: SGHVS, FQNEAQ. The CDR3 reads CASSTQGIQPQHF. Here the CDR3 DNA reads TGTGCCAGCAGCACTCAGGGGATTCAGCCCCAGCATTTT.

The J gene is TRBJ1-1, the V gene TRBV30; D gene unclear. Germline V gene data show CDR1 as GTSNPN and CDR2 as SVGIG (reference sequence). Deletions cut 1 base from V and 4 bases from J, with 13 bases between. The CDR3 consists of 14 residues. This CDR3 is CAWSADPWSTEAFF. The CDR3 nucleotides are TGTGCCTGGAGTGCCGACCCATGGAGCACTGAAGCTTTCTTT.

This clonotype was recorded a few times. This rearrangement joins TRBV5-1 to TRBJ2-3; D is unresolved. V lost 1 base and J 6 bases, leaving 9 bases between the germline ends. From germline, CDR1 is SGHRS and CDR2 YFSETQ. The CDR3 sequence is 13 residues long. In nucleotides, the CDR3 is TGCGCCAGCAGCTTGAGGGCCGTGGATACGCAGTATTTT. Translated: CASSLRAVDTQYF. The entire variable domain, with the rest obtained from reference TRBV5-1 and TRBJ2-3, is as follows: KAGVTQTPRYLIKTRGQQVTLSCSPISGHRSVSWYQQTPGQGLQFLFEYFSETQRNKGNFPGRFSGRQFSNSRSEMNVSTLELGDSALYLCASSLRAVDTQYFGPGTRLTVL.

This clonotype was seen a few times. The chain carries TRBV6-5 and TRBJ2-1; 9 bases are shared with TRBD2. Germline V gene data show CDR1 as MNHEY and CDR2 as SVGAGI. The trim removed 2 bases at V and 7 bases at J, leaving 9 bases unmatched. The CDR3 runs 16 residues. CDR3 coding DNA: TGTGCCAGCAGTTACGCGGCGGGAGGGCCGCAGAATGAGCAGTTCTTC. This codes for CASSYAAGGPQNEQFF.

J is TRBJ1-2 and V is TRBV29-1; a weak D match, TRBD1 (6 bases). V was cut by 7 bases and J by 5 bases, with 14 bases left in between. This CDR3 comprises 12 residues. CDR1 and CDR2 from the germline V gene are SQVTM and ANQGSEA. The CDR3 DNA sequence: TGCAGCGCCGAAACCGGACAGTATGGCTACACCTTC. The encoded protein is CSAETGQYGYTF.

V is TRBV7-6 and J is TRBJ2-6; possibly TRBD2 for D (6 bases). The CDR3 contains 18 residues. Trimming shortened V by 1 base and J by 0 bases, and 13 bases separated the two germline ends. CDR1 SGHVS and CDR2 FNYEAQ come from the germline V gene. The DNA of the CDR3 is TGTGCCAGCAGCTTAGACCCAGCGGGTGGCTCTGGGGCCAACGTCCTGACTTTC. This encodes CASSLDPAGGSGANVLTF.

In its sample, this clonotype was seen a few times. This chain joins TRBV6-1 and TRBJ1-6, with a tentative D call TRBD1 (5 bases). Trimming shortened V by 7 bases and J by 5 bases, and 12 bases separated the two germline ends. The CDR3 runs to 14 residues. Per germline, CDR1 MNHNS and CDR2 SASEGT. DNA of the CDR3: TGTGCCAGCAACCGGGAGGGACATAATTCACCCCTCCACTTT. This encodes CASNREGHNSPLHF.

The chain uses TRBV20-1 and TRBJ2-7; 8 bases agree with TRBD2. Germline V gives CDR1 DFQATT, CDR2 SNEGSKA (reference sequence). The CDR3 has 14 amino acids. With V trimmed by 4 bases and J by 0 bases, 5 bases remained unmatched. The CDR3: CSANPSGRSYEQYF. CDR3 DNA: TGCAGTGCTAACCCTAGCGGGCGCTCCTACGAGCAGTACTTC.

This clonotype was observed a few times. The chain couples TRBV10-2 to TRBJ2-1; 15 bases are a match to TRBD2. The CDR3 extends over 15 amino acids. V shed 1 base and J 13 bases; nucleotides not matched to a gene: 5. Germline values: CDR1 WSHSY, CDR2 SAAADI. The CDR3 sequence is CASSEWTSGRDPQFF. CDR3 nucleotide sequence: TGCGCCAGCAGTGAGTGGACTAGCGGGAGGGATCCCCAGTTCTTC.

The chain employs TRBV9 and TRBJ2-1; 10 nucleotides line up with TRBD2. The V segment lost 4 bases and the J segment 4 bases; nucleotides outside the gene matches: 5. In germline, CDR1 is SGDLS, CDR2 YYNGEE. The CDR3 length is 15 residues. The CDR3 DNA is TGTGCCAGCAGCCCTCTAGCGGGAGAGTACAATGAGCAGTTCTTC. Translating gives CASSPLAGEYNEQFF.

The table lists this clonotype with many counts. CDR3 nucleotides: TGCAGTGCCCTTAGCGGATTAAGCTCCTACAATGAGCAGTTCTTC. Encoded protein: CSALSGLSSYNEQFF. The V gene is TRBV20-1, the J gene TRBJ2-1, with a tentative D call TRBD2 (6 bases). Trimming took 6 bases from V and 0 from J, leaving 15 bases between them. The CDR3 has 15 amino acids. Germline V gene data show CDR1 as DFQATT and CDR2 as SNEGSKA (reference sequence).

This clonotype was found many times. This sequence joins TRBV29-1 and TRBJ2-4; tentatively, D is TRBD1 (6 bases). CDR3 size: 14 residues. V dropped 2 bases and J dropped 8 bases, with 16 bases sitting between them. Per germline, CDR1 SQVTM and CDR2 ANQGSEA. The DNA for the CDR3 is TGCAGCGTTGAACTCCAGGGGCCCTTGGACATTCAGTACTTC. This translates into CSVELQGPLDIQYF.

In this sample, this clonotype turned up a few times. The chain combines TRBV5-1 with TRBJ2-1, with 10 bases aligning to TRBD1. This CDR3 is built from 15 residues. Germline-derived CDR1 and CDR2 are SGHRS and YFSETQ. V was pared by 0 bases and J by 3 bases, with 0 bases of the junction left unmatched. The DNA for the CDR3 is TGCGCCAGCAGCTTGGGGACAGGGGGCTACAATGAGCAGTTCTTC. Amino acids: CASSLGTGGYNEQFF.

There are many counts of this clonotype. The chain has TRBV3-1 and TRBJ2-6; TRBD1 or TRBD2 may be the D gene (5 bases each). Germline lookup yields CDR1 LGHDT and CDR2 YNNKEL (reference sequence). The ends were cut back, 1 base at V and 4 bases at J, with 11 bases in the middle. The CDR3 contains 16 residues. In DNA, the CDR3 is TGTGCCAGCAGCCAAGTAAGAGGGGTCGGGGCCAACGTCCTGACTTTC. Translating gives CASSQVRGVGANVLTF.

The CDR3 loop reads CASSQQGRTEAFF. The CDR3 DNA reads as TGTGCCAGCAGTCAACAGGGTCGGACTGAAGCTTTCTTT. V gene TRBV6-5 combines with J gene TRBJ1-1, with D perhaps matching TRBD1 (6 bases). Germline V gene sequence: CDR1 MNHEY, CDR2 SVGAGI. V was trimmed by 5 bases and J by 5 bases, leaving 12 bases between them. This CDR3 is built from 13 residues.

This clonotype came up many times. The chain joins TRBV12-3 or TRBV12-4 to TRBJ1-1; D is unresolved. This CDR3 region has 13 residues. Trimming stripped 6 bases from V and 5 bases from J, with 13 bases between. CDR3 nucleotides: TGTGCCAGCAGACGGGGAGGTGGGACTGAAGCTTTCTTT. Translating it yields CASRRGGGTEAFF.

This chain links TRBV12-3 or TRBV12-4 with TRBJ1-1; no clear D. V shed 6 bases and J shed 6 bases, with 14 bases lying between them. The CDR3 runs to 13 residues. The CDR3 spells CASSYGGLAEAFF. The CDR3 DNA sequence: TGTGCCAGCAGCTACGGAGGTTTAGCTGAAGCTTTCTTT.

This clonotype was seen a few times. The chain recombines TRBV3-1 with TRBJ1-1, with unresolved D. This CDR3 comprises 14 residues. Trimming pared 0 bases from V and 10 bases from J, leaving 15 bases between. CDR1 is LGHDT, CDR2 YNNKEL, per germline (reference sequence). The DNA for the CDR3 is TGTGCCAGCAGCCAAGAAGGGATACCGTTTCGAGCTTTCTTT. Amino acids: CASSQEGIPFRAFF.

This clonotype was detected ten times or more. The gene calls are TRBV7-8 and TRBJ2-1; D perhaps matches TRBD2 (6 bases). The V end was cut by 1 base, the J end by 7 bases, with 14 bases between. This CDR3 comprises 15 residues. Per the germline V gene, CDR1 is SGHVS and CDR2 is FQNEAQ. CDR3 in amino acids: CASSLVRGKGNEQFF. DNA of the CDR3: TGTGCCAGCAGCTTAGTTCGCGGGAAAGGGAATGAGCAGTTCTTC.

At least ten counts were recorded for this clonotype. V is TRBV7-6 and J is TRBJ1-1; D gene ambiguous. The CDR3 sequence is 13 residues long. Per germline, CDR1 SGHVS and CDR2 FNYEAQ. V shed 5 bases and J shed 0 bases, with 7 bases lying between them. CDR3 DNA: TGTGCCAGCAGCCCCTATATGAACACTGAAGCTTTCTTT. Translated: CASSPYMNTEAFF.

The V call is TRBV3-1, the J call TRBJ2-5, with 7 bases lining up with TRBD1. CDR1 LGHDT and CDR2 YNNKEL come from the germline V gene (reference sequence). V trimming: 4 bases; J trimming: 3 bases; junction bases outside the gene matches: 5. This CDR3 is 14 amino acids long. As DNA, the CDR3 is TGTGCCAGCAGCCGACAGGGACCTAAAGAGACCCAGTACTTC. Amino acids: CASSRQGPKETQYF.

The table lists this clonotype with many counts. The chain joins TRBV6-6 to TRBJ2-6, with 8 bases fitting TRBD1. This CDR3 region has 17 residues. The V and J ends lost 3 bases and 0 bases, in that order; junction bases with no gene match: 4. Germline V gene data show CDR1 as MNHNY and CDR2 as SVGAGI (reference sequence). The chain's CDR3 is CASSYRTGSSGANVLTF. The CDR3, as DNA: TGTGCCAGCAGTTATAGGACAGGGAGCTCTGGGGCCAACGTCCTGACTTTC.

This clonotype was detected a few times. The J gene is TRBJ1-4, the V gene TRBV2; D unresolved. Germline V gives CDR1 SNHLY, CDR2 FYNNEI. The CDR3 runs to 14 residues. V was trimmed by 4 bases and J by 7 bases, leaving 13 bases between them. CDR3 in amino acids: CASSGPGGREKLFF. In nucleotides, the CDR3 is TGTGCCAGCAGTGGGCCGGGAGGTCGTGAAAAACTGTTTTTT.

There are a few counts of this clonotype. The CDR3 protein is CASSSLDRDQPQHF. The CDR3 nucleotides are TGTGCCAGCAGTTCTTTGGACAGGGATCAGCCCCAGCATTTT. The chain couples TRBV12-3 or TRBV12-4 to TRBJ1-5; 8 nucleotides agree with TRBD1. The trim removed 4 bases at V and 5 bases at J, leaving 4 bases unmatched. The CDR3 spans 14 residues.

This clonotype was detected ten times or more. The V gene is TRBV14, the J gene TRBJ1-2; D is undetermined. The CDR3 has 14 amino acids. The germline gives CDR1 SGHDN, CDR2 FVKESK. Trimming removed 5 bases from V and 4 bases from J, with 14 bases in between. In DNA, the CDR3 is TGTGCCAGCAGCGAGCGGACGATCGGCTATGGCTACACCTTC. It codes for CASSERTIGYGYTF.

This clonotype was counted many times. This rearrangement joins TRBV7-6 to TRBJ2-2; no reliable D call. Trimming took off 1 base at V and 6 bases at J, with 9 bases between the two ends. The germline V gene has CDR1 SGHVS and CDR2 FNYEAQ. This CDR3 has 14 amino acids. As DNA, the CDR3 is TGTGCCAGCAGCTTAGTACAACTCCCCGGGGAGCTGTTTTTT. Protein: CASSLVQLPGELFF.

This clonotype was picked up a small number of times. V gene TRBV7-9 combines with J gene TRBJ1-5, with 9 bases aligning to TRBD1. The germline CDR1 and CDR2 sequences are SEHNR and FQNEAQ (reference sequence). This CDR3 contains 15 residues. V trimming: 1 base; J trimming: 7 bases; junction bases outside the gene matches: 5. This CDR3 is CASSLVGTGTQPQHF. The CDR3 region has the DNA TGTGCCAGCAGCTTAGTCGGGACAGGGACCCAGCCCCAGCATTTT.

J is TRBJ2-7 and V is TRBV5-1; 7 positions match TRBD1. The germline CDR1 and CDR2 sequences are SGHRS and YFSETQ. V gave up 4 bases and J gave up 0 bases; unmatched junction bases: 7. This CDR3 has 15 amino acids. CDR3 amino acids: CASSRDSASSYEQYF. The CDR3 nucleotides read TGCGCCAGCAGCAGGGACAGTGCAAGCTCCTACGAGCAGTACTTC.

This clonotype occurred a few times. The chain combines TRBV7-8 with TRBJ1-3, with 7 bases fitting TRBD1. The CDR3 consists of 15 residues. Trimming at V came to 0 bases and at J to 4 bases, leaving 3 bases not matched to a gene. Looked up from germline, CDR1 is SGHVS and CDR2 is FQNEAQ. CDR3 loop: CASSLAGGSGNTIYF. CDR3 DNA sequence: TGTGCCAGCAGCTTAGCAGGGGGCTCCGGAAACACCATATATTTT.